This TCR beta chain was sequenced during a study of T and B cells in COVID-19 patients. About the study: Peripheral blood came from COVID-19 patients with active infection or after recovery. Of more than 19 active-infection patients, 12 were critically ill with mechanical ventilation or extracorporeal membrane oxygenation. Findings and limits, study-wide: Blood from mildly ill patients while symptomatic, and early samples from severe cases, were scarce. Patients with COVID-19 reportedly showed strongly skewed T cell receptor beta variable and joining gene usage.

BIOMED2 TRB-A/B primer pools were used in multiplex TRB PCR. TCRdb fed the multiplex PCR reads into MiXCR, producing one record per CDR3 protein. The data contain about 15,000 distinct CDR3 sequences, about 29% of them singletons. This clonotype was seen a few times. Its specificity is unknown. The CDR3 loop spans 16 amino acids. Losses at the gene ends were 0 bases for V and 0 bases for J; bases not matched to a gene: 5. From germline, CDR1 is MNHNY and CDR2 SVGAGI (reference sequence). Each TRB amplification used roughly 250-550 ng of genomic DNA from blood. Sample: blood. The source of this sequence is a human donor who had recovered from COVID-19. The chain recombines TRBV6-6 with TRBJ2-7; 7 nucleotides line up with TRBD1. The CDR3 DNA is TGTGCCAGCAGTTACTCGGGACAGTCTATCTCCTACGAGCAGTACTTC. It is translated as CASSYSGQSISYEQYF.